These 15 T cell receptor beta chains originate from one sample sequenced in a study of beta chain features in type 1 diabetes. Points from the study as a whole: All four CD4+ subsets from Type 1 diabetes patients carried moderately but significantly shorter TCRB CDR3s.

These receptors' antigens are unknown. Expressed TCRB transcripts were sequenced, since all the RNA that had been isolated was reverse transcribed. Profiling relied on immunoSEQ multiplex PCR, and the TCRdb table lists in-frame clones only, not all of them. The top ten hold 0.035% to 0.045% of the sample, which has about 660,000 clones, roughly an eighth seen once. The specimen was naive CD4+ T cells from blood. Receptors were obtained from a young man with type 1 diabetes.

The chain recombines TRBV18 with TRBJ2-1; D remains unclear. V was clipped by 4 bases and J by 4 bases, with 8 bases between them. The CDR3 has 13 residues. Germline V gene data show CDR1 as KGHSH and CDR2 as LQKENI. The DNA of the CDR3 is TGTGCCAGCTCACGAGAGATATACAATGAGCAGTTCTTC. Its protein product is CASSREIYNEQFF.

The V and J genes are TRBV6-5 and TRBJ1-2; D is unclear. V lost 0 bases to trimming and J lost 12 bases, with 14 bases between them. The CDR3 is made up of 13 amino acids. Germline values: CDR1 MNHEY, CDR2 SVGAGI. The CDR3 nucleotides are TGTGCCAGCAGTTACTCCTTCGGCCATACGGACACCTTC. This translates into CASSYSFGHTDTF.

This clone was counted only a few times. The V call is TRBV29-1, the J call TRBJ1-1, with 7 positions matching TRBD1. Germline V gene sequence: CDR1 SQVTM, CDR2 ANQGSEA. This CDR3 is 12 amino acids long. With V trimmed by 6 bases and J by 6 bases, 7 bases remained unmatched. The CDR3 region has the DNA TGCAGCGTCCTCCGGACAGGCTCTGAAGCTTTCTTT. Translated: CSVLRTGSEAFF. The full variable domain, with the rest looked up from reference TRBV29-1 and TRBJ1-1, is SAVISQKPSRDICQRGTSLTIQCQVDSQVTMMFWYRQQPGQSLTLIATANQGSEATYESGFVIDKFPISRPNLTFSTLTVSNMSPEDSSIYLCSVLRTGSEAFFGQGTRLTVV.

The chain is built from TRBV6-5 and TRBJ1-2; D is possibly TRBD1 (6 bases). The CDR3 totals 13 residues. V gave up 7 bases and J gave up 3 bases, with 12 bases separating them. Per germline, CDR1 MNHEY and CDR2 SVGAGI. CDR3 in DNA: TGTGCCAGCACTCTTGACAGGCACTATGGCTACACCTTC. Translating gives CASTLDRHYGYTF.

In the case of this clone: A junction end diverges from the germline sequence, so it may reflect a read error. This chain connects TRBV7-7 to TRBJ2-7; 7 bases are a match to TRBD1. This CDR3 has 14 residues. Germline assignment: CDR1 SSHAT and CDR2 FNYEAQ (reference sequence). DNA for the CDR3: TGTGCTAGCAGCAGGGACAGCCACTCCTACGAGCAGTACTTC. This gives the protein CASSRDSHSYEQYF.

The CDR3 protein is CSVAGGRTDTQYF. The CDR3 coding sequence is TGCAGCGTTGCGGGGGGACGCACAGATACGCAGTATTTT. This chain joins TRBV29-1 and TRBJ2-3, with 7 positions matching TRBD2. The CDR3 runs to 13 residues. The germline gives CDR1 SQVTM, CDR2 ANQGSEA. V shed 4 bases and J 1 base; nucleotides not matched to a gene: 2.

J is TRBJ1-2 and V is TRBV6-5; 7 nucleotides match TRBD1. Losses at the gene ends were 7 bases for V and 4 bases for J; bases not matched to a gene: 12. The CDR3 length is 15 residues. Germline V lookup: CDR1 MNHEY, CDR2 SVGAGI. Here the CDR3 reads CASISTGEGSYGYTF. CDR3 nucleotide sequence: TGTGCCAGCATCTCAACAGGGGAGGGAAGCTATGGCTACACCTTC.

The genes are TRBV13 and TRBJ1-3; D is undetermined. In germline, CDR1 is PRHDT, CDR2 FYEKMQ (reference sequence). Trimming shortened V by 3 bases and J by 1 base, and 4 bases separated the two germline ends. The CDR3 runs 13 residues. In nucleotides, the CDR3 is TGTGCCAGCAGCTTCGGGTCTGGAAACACCATATATTTT. Translated, it gives CASSFGSGNTIYF.

The chain couples TRBV5-1 to TRBJ2-3; 10 bases are shared with TRBD1. CDR1 and CDR2 (germline): SGHRS, YFSETQ. Germline trimming cut 4 bases from V and 5 bases from J; bases unmatched to any gene: 4. The CDR3 is 14 amino acids. CDR3 loop: CASSAGTGEDTQYF. CDR3 nucleotide sequence: TGCGCCAGCAGCGCCGGGACAGGGGAAGATACGCAGTATTTT.

A few counts support this clone. V gene TRBV10-3 combines with J gene TRBJ1-1, with 8 positions matching TRBD1. The V segment lost 6 bases and the J segment 5 bases; nucleotides outside the gene matches: 8. There are 14 residues in the CDR3. The germline gives CDR1 ENHRY, CDR2 SYGVKD. This CDR3 reads CAIRDNRGETEAFF. In DNA, the CDR3 is TGTGCCATCAGAGACAACAGGGGGGAGACTGAAGCTTTCTTT.

This clone appeared a few times. This sequence joins TRBV5-1 and TRBJ2-3; D not certain. The CDR3 runs to 15 residues. Trimming shortened V by 0 bases and J by 2 bases, and 10 bases separated the two germline ends. The germline V gene encodes CDR1 SGHRS and CDR2 YFSETQ. CDR3 sequence (DNA): TGCGCCAGCAGCTTGGCAGGCAGGCCCACAGATACGCAGTATTTT. Its protein product is CASSLAGRPTDTQYF.

This clone appeared a few times. The chain is built from TRBV10-3 and TRBJ2-7; 8 nucleotides line up with TRBD2. Germline CDR1 reads ENHRY; CDR2 reads SYGVKD. Trimming at V came to 0 bases and at J to 3 bases, leaving 4 bases not matched to a gene. The CDR3 runs to 15 residues. The chain's CDR3 is CAISESSGSNYEQYF. CDR3 coding DNA: TGTGCCATCAGTGAGTCGAGCGGGAGTAACTACGAGCAGTACTTC.

This clone came up a few times. The V gene is TRBV7-9, the J gene TRBJ2-5; maybe TRBD1 (5 bases). This CDR3 spans 18 amino acids. The germline V gene encodes CDR1 SEHNR and CDR2 FQNEAQ (reference sequence). The V end was cut by 2 bases, the J end by 0 bases, with 19 bases between. The CDR3 coding sequence is TGTGCCAGCAGCTTAACAGGCGTAATATCTTCGTACCAAGAGACCCAGTACTTC. This sequence encodes CASSLTGVISSYQETQYF.

This clone was detected only a few times. This chain links TRBV19 with TRBJ2-1, with a weak D call TRBD2 (6 bases). Germline V CDR1 and CDR2: LNHDA, SQIVND (reference sequence). The CDR3 spans 12 residues. The ends were cut back, 3 bases at V and 9 bases at J, with 9 bases in the middle. CDR3 in DNA: TGTGCCAGTAGTATTTGGGGAGGTGAGCAGTTCTTC. It specifies CASSIWGGEQFF.

V gene TRBV10-1 combines with J gene TRBJ2-7; 7 bases line up with TRBD2. The V gene end was trimmed by 2 bases and the J gene end by 0 bases; junction bases not matched to a gene: 1. Germline CDR1 and CDR2: WNHNN and SYGVQD (reference sequence). CDR3 length: 14 amino acids. CDR3 residues: CASSEGGSSYEQYF. CDR3 DNA: TGCGCCAGCAGTGAGGGCGGGAGCTCCTACGAGCAGTACTTC.